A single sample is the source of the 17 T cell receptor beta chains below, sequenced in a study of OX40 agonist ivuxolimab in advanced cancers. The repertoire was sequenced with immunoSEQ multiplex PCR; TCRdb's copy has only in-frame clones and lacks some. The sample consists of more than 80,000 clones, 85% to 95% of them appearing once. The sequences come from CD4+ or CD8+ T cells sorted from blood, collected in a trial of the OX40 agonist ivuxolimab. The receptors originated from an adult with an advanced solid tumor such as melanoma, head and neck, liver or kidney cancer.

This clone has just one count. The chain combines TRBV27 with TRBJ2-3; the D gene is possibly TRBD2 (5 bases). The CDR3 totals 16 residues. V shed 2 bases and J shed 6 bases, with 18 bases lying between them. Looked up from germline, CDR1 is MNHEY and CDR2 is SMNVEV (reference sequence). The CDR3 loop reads CASSLIRTRILDTQYF. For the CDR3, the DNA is TGTGCCAGCAGTTTAATAAGGACTCGCATCTTGGATACGCAGTATTTT.

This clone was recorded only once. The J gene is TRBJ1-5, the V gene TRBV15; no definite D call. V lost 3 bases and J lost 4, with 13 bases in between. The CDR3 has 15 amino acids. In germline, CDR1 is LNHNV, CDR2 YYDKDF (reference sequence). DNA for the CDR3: TGTGCCACCAGCAGGGGAATAATAGGAAATCAGCCCCAGCATTTT. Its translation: CATSRGIIGNQPQHF.

CDR3 amino acids: CASSDFRNNQPQHF. CDR3 nucleotides: TGTGCCAGCAGTGATTTTAGGAACAATCAGCCCCAGCATTTT. The V and J genes are TRBV25-1 and TRBJ1-5; no clear D gene. The V gene lost 3 bases and the J gene lost 3 bases, with 9 bases spanning the gap. The CDR3 sequence is 14 residues long. CDR1 MGHDK and CDR2 SYGVNS come from the germline V gene.

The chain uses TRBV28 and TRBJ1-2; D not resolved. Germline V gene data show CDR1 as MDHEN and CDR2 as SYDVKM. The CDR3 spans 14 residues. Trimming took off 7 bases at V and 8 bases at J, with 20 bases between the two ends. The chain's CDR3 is CASTTLEVWRGYTF. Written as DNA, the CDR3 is TGTGCCAGCACTACACTTGAGGTTTGGAGGGGCTACACCTTC.

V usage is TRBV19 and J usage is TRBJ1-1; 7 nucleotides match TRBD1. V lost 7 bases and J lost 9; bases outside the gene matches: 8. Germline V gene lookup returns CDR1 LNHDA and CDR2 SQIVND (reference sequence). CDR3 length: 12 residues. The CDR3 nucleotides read TGTGCCAGTAAAATAGGGGGACAGAAAGCTTTCTTT. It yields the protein CASKIGGQKAFF.

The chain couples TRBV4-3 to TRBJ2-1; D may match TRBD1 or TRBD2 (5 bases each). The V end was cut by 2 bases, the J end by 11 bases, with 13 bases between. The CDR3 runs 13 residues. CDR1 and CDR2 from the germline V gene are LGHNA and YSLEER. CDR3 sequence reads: CASSQRTGTQQFF. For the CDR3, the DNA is TGCGCCAGCAGCCAACGTACGGGGACCCAGCAGTTCTTC.

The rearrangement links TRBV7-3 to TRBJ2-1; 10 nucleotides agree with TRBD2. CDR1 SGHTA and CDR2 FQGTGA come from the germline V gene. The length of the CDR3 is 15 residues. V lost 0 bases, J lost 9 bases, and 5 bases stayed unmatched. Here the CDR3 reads CASSLTSGRAGEQFF. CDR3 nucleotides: TGTGCCAGCAGCTTAACGAGCGGGAGGGCCGGTGAGCAGTTCTTC.

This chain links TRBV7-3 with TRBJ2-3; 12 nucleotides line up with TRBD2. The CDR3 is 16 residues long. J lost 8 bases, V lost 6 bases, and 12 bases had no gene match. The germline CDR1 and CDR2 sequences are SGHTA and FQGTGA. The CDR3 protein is CASSQGLAGLGGTQYF. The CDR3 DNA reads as TGTGCCAGCAGTCAAGGACTAGCGGGATTAGGCGGTACGCAGTATTTT.

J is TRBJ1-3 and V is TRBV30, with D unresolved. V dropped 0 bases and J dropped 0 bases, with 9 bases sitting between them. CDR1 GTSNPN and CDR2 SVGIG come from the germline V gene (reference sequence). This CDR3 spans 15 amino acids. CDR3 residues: CAWSVVWDSGNTIYF. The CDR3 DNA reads TGTGCCTGGAGTGTCGTCTGGGACTCTGGAAACACCATATATTTT.

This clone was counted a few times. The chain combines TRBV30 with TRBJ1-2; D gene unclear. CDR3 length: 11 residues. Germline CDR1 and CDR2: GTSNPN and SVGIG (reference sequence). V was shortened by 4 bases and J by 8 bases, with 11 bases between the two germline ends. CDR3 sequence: CAWISGSGYTF. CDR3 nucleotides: TGTGCCTGGATATCGGGTTCAGGCTACACCTTC.

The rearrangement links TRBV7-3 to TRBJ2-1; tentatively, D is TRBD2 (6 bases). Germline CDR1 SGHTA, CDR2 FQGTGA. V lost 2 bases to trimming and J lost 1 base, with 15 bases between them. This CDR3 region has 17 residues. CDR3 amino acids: CASSLLGGGGSYNEQFF. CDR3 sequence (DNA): TGTGCCAGCAGCTTATTGGGGGGTGGAGGATCCTACAATGAGCAGTTCTTC.

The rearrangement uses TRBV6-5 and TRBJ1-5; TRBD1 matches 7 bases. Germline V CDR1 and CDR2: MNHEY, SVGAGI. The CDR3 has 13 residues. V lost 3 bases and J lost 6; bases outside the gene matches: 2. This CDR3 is CASSYDRAQPQHF. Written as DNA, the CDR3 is TGTGCCAGCAGTTATGACAGGGCTCAGCCCCAGCATTTT.

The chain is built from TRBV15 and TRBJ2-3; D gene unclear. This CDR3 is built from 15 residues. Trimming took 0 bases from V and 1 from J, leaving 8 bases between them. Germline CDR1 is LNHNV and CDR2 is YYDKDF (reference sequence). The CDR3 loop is CATSRERPRTDTQYF. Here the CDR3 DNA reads TGTGCCACCAGCAGAGAGAGGCCCCGCACAGATACGCAGTATTTT.

In DNA form, the CDR3 reads TGCGCCAGCAGCCAAGTAGTTGGGGGGCAGGATTCACCCCTCCACTTT. Its protein product is CASSQVVGGQDSPLHF. The rearrangement joins TRBV4-3 to TRBJ1-6; D is perhaps TRBD1 (6 bases). CDR3 length equals 16 residues. Deletions cut 1 base from V and 8 bases from J, with 15 bases between. Germline CDR1 LGHNA, CDR2 YSLEER.

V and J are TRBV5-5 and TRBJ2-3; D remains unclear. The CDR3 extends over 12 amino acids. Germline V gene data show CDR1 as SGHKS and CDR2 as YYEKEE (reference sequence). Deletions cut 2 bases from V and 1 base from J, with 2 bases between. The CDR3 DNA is TGTGCCAGCAGCTTCGGCACAGATACGCAGTATTTT. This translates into CASSFGTDTQYF.

This CDR3 reads CASSPPGVGDGYTF. CDR3 nucleotide sequence: TGTGCCAGCTCACCGCCGGGGGTTGGTGATGGCTACACCTTC. The chain recombines TRBV18 with TRBJ1-2; D perhaps matches TRBD1 (5 bases). CDR1 is KGHSH, CDR2 LQKENI, per germline. V was trimmed by 3 bases and J by 6 bases, leaving 14 bases between them. The CDR3 totals 14 residues. The full variable domain, rest sourced from reference TRBV18 and TRBJ1-2, is NAGVMQNPRHLVRRRGQEARLRCSPMKGHSHVYWYRQLPEEGLKFMVYLQKENIIDESGMPKERFSAEFPKEGPSILRIQQVVRGDSAAYFCASSPPGVGDGYTFGSGTRLTVV.

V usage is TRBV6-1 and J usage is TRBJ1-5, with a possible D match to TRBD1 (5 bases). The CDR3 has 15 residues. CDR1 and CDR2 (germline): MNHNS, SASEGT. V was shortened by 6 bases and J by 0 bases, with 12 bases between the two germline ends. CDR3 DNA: TGTGCCAGCAGCCAAGAGGGACTTAGCAATCAGCCCCAGCATTTT. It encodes CASSQEGLSNQPQHF.